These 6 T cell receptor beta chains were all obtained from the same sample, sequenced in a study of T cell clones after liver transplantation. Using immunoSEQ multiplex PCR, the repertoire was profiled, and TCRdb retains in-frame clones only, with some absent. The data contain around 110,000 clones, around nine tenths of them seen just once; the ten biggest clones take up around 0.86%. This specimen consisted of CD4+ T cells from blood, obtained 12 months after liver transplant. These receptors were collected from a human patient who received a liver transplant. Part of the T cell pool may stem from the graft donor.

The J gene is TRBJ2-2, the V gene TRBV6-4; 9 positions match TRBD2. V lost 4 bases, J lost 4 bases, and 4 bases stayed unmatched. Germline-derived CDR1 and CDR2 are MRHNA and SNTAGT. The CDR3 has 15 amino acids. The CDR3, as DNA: TGTGCCAGCAGTGCGGGACTAGCAGGCACCGGGGAGCTGTTTTTT. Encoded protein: CASSAGLAGTGELFF.

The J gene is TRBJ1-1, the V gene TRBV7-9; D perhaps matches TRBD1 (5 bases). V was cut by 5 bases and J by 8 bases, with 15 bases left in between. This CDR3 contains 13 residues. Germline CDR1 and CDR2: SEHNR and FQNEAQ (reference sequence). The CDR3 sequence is CASSHPTPGEAFF. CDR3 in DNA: TGTGCCAGCAGCCACCCAACTCCAGGGGAAGCTTTCTTT.

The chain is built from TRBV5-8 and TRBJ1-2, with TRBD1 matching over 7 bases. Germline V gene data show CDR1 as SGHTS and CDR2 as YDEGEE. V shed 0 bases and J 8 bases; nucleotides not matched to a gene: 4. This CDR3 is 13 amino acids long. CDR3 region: CASSLGQGGGYTF. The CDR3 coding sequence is TGTGCCAGCAGCTTGGGACAGGGAGGCGGCTACACCTTC.

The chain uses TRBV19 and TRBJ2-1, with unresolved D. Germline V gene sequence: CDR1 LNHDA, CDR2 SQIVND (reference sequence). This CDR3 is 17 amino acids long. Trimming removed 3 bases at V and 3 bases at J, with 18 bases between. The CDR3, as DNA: TGTGCCAGTAGTATCTCCCGACTGGCCGCAGTCTACAATGAGCAGTTCTTC. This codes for CASSISRLAAVYNEQFF.

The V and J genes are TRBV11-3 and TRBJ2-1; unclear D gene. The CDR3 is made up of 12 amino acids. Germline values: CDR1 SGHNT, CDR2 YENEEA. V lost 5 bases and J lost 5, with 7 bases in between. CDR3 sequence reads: CASSPVHNEQFF. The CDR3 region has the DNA TGTGCCAGCAGCCCGGTCCACAATGAGCAGTTCTTC.

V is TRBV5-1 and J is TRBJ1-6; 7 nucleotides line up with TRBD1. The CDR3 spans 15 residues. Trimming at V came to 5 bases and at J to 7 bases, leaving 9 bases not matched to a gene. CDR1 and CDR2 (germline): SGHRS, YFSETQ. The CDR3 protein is CASRPQGTSNSPLHF. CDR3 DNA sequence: TGCGCCAGCAGGCCACAGGGGACATCGAATTCACCCCTCCACTTT.